What follows are 5 T cell receptor beta chains derived from one specimen sequenced in a study of T-cell reconstitution after alpha-beta-depleted transplantation in children. For TCRbeta, the library was prepared with unique molecular identifiers. TCRdb processed the PCR reads anew with MiXCR; each CDR3 protein has one entry. The profile covers just under 550,000 distinct CDR3 sequences, with around 17% appearing a single time and 3% to 3.5% taken by the ten largest. Sequenced here: PBMCs from the stem cell graft donor, sampled from the stem cell graft. These receptors came from a human donor who donated a stem cell graft to a child with acute lymphoblastic leukemia.

This clonotype was recorded a few times. The gene calls are TRBV12-3 or TRBV12-4 and TRBJ2-7; D is unclear. The CDR3 loop spans 12 amino acids. V lost 2 bases and J lost 4, with 6 bases in between. The CDR3 loop reads CASSLTPYEQYF. The CDR3 DNA reads as TGTGCCAGCAGTTTAACCCCTTACGAGCAGTACTTC.

The chain couples TRBV5-1 to TRBJ2-1; no firm D call. V was trimmed by 7 bases and J by 7 bases, leaving 12 bases between them. The CDR3 consists of 12 residues. Germline V gives CDR1 SGHRS, CDR2 YFSETQ. CDR3 coding DNA: TGCGCCAGCCACTCATCCGGGAATGAGCAGTTCTTC. Translated: CASHSSGNEQFF.

The chain recombines TRBV29-1 with TRBJ1-2; maybe TRBD1 (6 bases). The CDR3 extends over 15 amino acids. Trimming took off 4 bases at V and 5 bases at J, with 20 bases between the two ends. The germline CDR1 and CDR2 sequences are SQVTM and ANQGSEA. CDR3 sequence (DNA): TGCAGCGTTGCCGACAGGTTATCAATCGCATATGGCTACACCTTC. Amino acid sequence: CSVADRLSIAYGYTF. Complete variable domain (other parts from reference TRBV29-1 and TRBJ1-2): SAVISQKPSRDICQRGTSLTIQCQVDSQVTMMFWYRQQPGQSLTLIATANQGSEATYESGFVIDKFPISRPNLTFSTLTVSNMSPEDSSIYLCSVADRLSIAYGYTFGSGTRLTVV.

The gene calls are TRBV6-5 and TRBJ2-7; maybe TRBD2 (6 bases). The CDR3 runs to 18 residues. The germline CDR1 and CDR2 sequences are MNHEY and SVGAGI. The V gene lost 0 bases and the J gene lost 5 bases, with 23 bases spanning the gap. The CDR3 is CASSYSRRLAVRGDEQYF. The CDR3, as DNA: TGTGCCAGCAGTTACTCCCGGAGATTAGCGGTTCGGGGAGACGAGCAGTACTTC.

A few counts support this clonotype. This chain connects TRBV19 to TRBJ1-2, with 7 bases that match TRBD1. The germline V gene encodes CDR1 LNHDA and CDR2 SQIVND (reference sequence). V shed 4 bases and J 8 bases; nucleotides not matched to a gene: 7. This CDR3 comprises 13 residues. The CDR3 spells CASSTWTGHGYTF. Written as DNA, the CDR3 is TGTGCCAGTAGTACGTGGACAGGCCACGGCTACACCTTC.